The following is a T cell receptor beta chain sequence with its context. Other DNA sequences in the same sample also yield this CDR3. Participants were aged about 18 to 100 years from around 25 US areas. The assay was immunoSEQ multiplex PCR, and TCRdb's table has in-frame clones only and misses some. The repertoire includes approximately 150,000 clones, over 70% of them detected once, and roughly 6% sits in the top ten. This sample is part of a study of blood T cell repertoires in COVID-19. Whole-study context: PBMCs, B-cell-depleted T cells, or T cells provided the cDNA or gDNA that made up the material.

Germline loops: CDR1 SGHTA, CDR2 FQGNSA. The CDR3 consists of 15 residues. Trimming removed 1 base from V and 4 bases from J, with 11 bases in between. The sequencing sample was made of PBMCs or T cells enriched from blood (not recorded which). This sequence originates from a woman aged 40 to 50 with acute COVID-19. V is TRBV7-2 and J is TRBJ1-5; the D gene is possibly TRBD1 (5 bases). The CDR3 region is CASSLVGGGNQPQHF. CDR3 sequence (DNA): TGTGCCAGCAGCTTAGTTGGGGGAGGAAATCAGCCCCAGCATTTT. Full variable domain (outside the CDR3, taken from reference TRBV7-2 and TRBJ1-5): GAGVSQSPSNKVTEKGKDVELRCDPISGHTALYWYRQSLGQGLEFLIYFQGNSAPDKSGLPSDRFSAERTGGSVSTLTIQRTQQEDSAVYLCASSLVGGGNQPQHFGDGTRLSIL.